Shown below are 25 T cell receptor beta chains from a single sample sequenced in a study of T-cell memory formation after mild COVID-19 (dated by TCRdb to about 2021). The library relied on 5' RACE. TCRdb shows the sequencer as Illumina NovaSeq 6000. TCRdb handled the public reads itself, with Q25 trimming in fastp and clone calling in MiXCR, and kept productive beta chains. Each entry is one CDR3 protein sequence, shown with its most common DNA and genes. The sample table shows around 310,000 distinct CDR3 sequences, and roughly 13% are seen once. Roughly a fifth of the sample is in the top ten clones. Sequenced material: PBMCs or a T cell subset sorted from them (not recorded which). The receptors come from a man aged 18 to 35 who had mild COVID-19 (a few samples of this study predate the infection). The sample titles of this study are shuffled in the database, so cell type and time point are left out; the donor was told from shared clones.

This clonotype has a handful of counts. The V and J genes are TRBV15 and TRBJ2-5; 8 positions match TRBD1. Germline assignment: CDR1 LNHNV and CDR2 YYDKDF (reference sequence). This CDR3 contains 15 residues. The V gene end was trimmed by 4 bases and the J gene end by 5 bases; junction bases not matched to a gene: 9. CDR3 in amino acids: CATSTRQGTGETQYF. The DNA of the CDR3 is TGTGCCACCAGCACCCGACAGGGGACTGGGGAGACCCAGTACTTC.

This chain uses TRBV20-1 with TRBJ2-5; D is possibly TRBD2 (7 bases). The CDR3 is made up of 16 amino acids. The germline CDR1 and CDR2 sequences are DFQATT and SNEGSKA (reference sequence). V shed 0 bases and J shed 5 bases, with 19 bases lying between them. The CDR3 region is CSARDTARGPGETQYF. In DNA, the CDR3 is TGCAGTGCTAGAGATACGGCGCGGGGGCCTGGGGAGACCCAGTACTTC.

V usage is TRBV12-3 or TRBV12-4 and J usage is TRBJ2-5, with 8 nucleotides matching TRBD1. This CDR3 is built from 15 residues. J gave up 6 bases and V 4 bases, and 10 bases lay outside the gene matches. In nucleotides, the CDR3 is TGTGCCAGCAGTTCAGGGGGCTCGATTCGGCAGACCCAGTACTTC. It yields the protein CASSSGGSIRQTQYF.

The V and J genes are TRBV7-2 and TRBJ1-6; D gene ambiguous. The CDR3 extends over 16 amino acids. Germline V gene sequence: CDR1 SGHTA, CDR2 FQGNSA. Between the trimmed V and J ends, which lost 1 base and 7 bases, there was a span of 14 bases. The chain's CDR3 is CASSLEWSLQNSPLHF. CDR3 nucleotides: TGTGCCAGCAGCTTAGAATGGTCTCTACAGAATTCACCCCTCCACTTT.

The chain uses TRBV2 and TRBJ1-6; no firm D call. V was pared by 0 bases and J by 10 bases, with 10 bases between. Per germline, CDR1 SNHLY and CDR2 FYNNEI. The CDR3 consists of 14 residues. CDR3 DNA: TGTGCCAGCAGTGAAGCGAGGCTAAGATCACCCCTCCACTTT. Residues: CASSEARLRSPLHF.

This clonotype has more than one count but fewer than ten. The V call is TRBV6-1, the J call TRBJ2-1; unclear D gene. This CDR3 comprises 15 residues. Germline lookup yields CDR1 MNHNS and CDR2 SASEGT. With 7 bases removed from V and 0 bases from J, the gap between germline ends came to 13 bases. CDR3 nucleotides: TGTGCCAGCACCGTAGACTCGAGCTCCTACAATGAGCAGTTCTTC. Amino acid sequence: CASTVDSSSYNEQFF.

The chain recombines TRBV5-4 with TRBJ2-5; a possible D gene is TRBD1 (6 bases). This CDR3 comprises 15 residues. Looked up from germline, CDR1 is SGHNT and CDR2 is YYREEE (reference sequence). V dropped 4 bases and J dropped 4 bases, with 17 bases sitting between them. The CDR3 is CASSGTGNIRETQYF. The CDR3 bases are TGTGCCAGCAGCGGTACAGGGAACATTCGAGAGACCCAGTACTTC. The full variable domain, its missing parts supplied by reference TRBV5-4 and TRBJ2-5, is ETGVTQSPTHLIKTRGQQVTLRCSSQSGHNTVSWYQQALGQGPQFIFQYYREEENGRGNFPPRFSGLQFPNYSSELNVNALELDDSALYLCASSGTGNIRETQYFGPGTRLLVL.

This clonotype was detected ten times or more. This chain links TRBV28 with TRBJ2-7; D could derive from TRBD1 or TRBD2 (5 bases each). The V and J ends lost 3 bases and 3 bases respectively, with 12 bases between them. The CDR3 loop spans 14 amino acids. Per the germline V gene, CDR1 is MDHEN and CDR2 is SYDVKM. This CDR3 reads CASSFHGTYYEQYV. The DNA of the CDR3 is TGTGCCAGCAGTTTCCACGGGACCTACTACGAGCAGTACGTC.

This clonotype has only a few counts. J is TRBJ1-3 and V is TRBV12-3 or TRBV12-4; no firm D call. The CDR3 sequence is 15 residues long. Trimming stripped 5 bases from V and 0 bases from J, with 11 bases between. CDR3 bases: TGTGCCAGCAGTCGAGGGAGGAGCTCTGGAAACACCATATATTTT. Translating it yields CASSRGRSSGNTIYF.

This clonotype was found a few times. The rearrangement uses TRBV6-5 and TRBJ1-3, with 7 bases that match TRBD1. Looked up from germline, CDR1 is MNHEY and CDR2 is SVGAGI. The CDR3 contains 16 residues. After removal of 6 bases from V and 4 bases from J, the junction contained 12 bases not matched to a gene. CDR3 protein: CASRRTGLLAGNTIYF. The CDR3 nucleotides read TGTGCCAGCAGACGGACAGGTTTGCTCGCGGGAAACACCATATATTTT.

The sample holds many counts of this clonotype. This CDR3 reads CASSPRGQETQYF. The CDR3 nucleotides are TGTGCCAGCAGTCCACGCGGGCAAGAGACCCAGTACTTC. The rearrangement links TRBV7-2 to TRBJ2-5; possible D gene TRBD2, 5 bases. The CDR3 has 13 amino acids. CDR1 and CDR2 from the germline V gene are SGHTA and FQGNSA. The V end was cut by 6 bases, the J end by 2 bases, with 10 bases between.

This chain links TRBV5-1 with TRBJ2-3; perhaps TRBD2 as D (6 bases). The CDR3 is 15 amino acids. Deletions cut 2 bases from V and 0 bases from J, with 10 bases between. In germline, CDR1 is SGHRS, CDR2 YFSETQ. DNA of the CDR3: TGCGCCAGCAGCTTTAACGGGGGAAGCACAGATACGCAGTATTTT. The encoded protein is CASSFNGGSTDTQYF.

This clonotype was observed a handful of times. This chain joins TRBV7-8 and TRBJ2-3; D is possibly TRBD1 or TRBD2 (5 bases each). The V end lost 2 bases, the J end lost 0 bases, and 12 bases lay between the germline ends. The CDR3 has 16 residues. Germline assignment: CDR1 SGHVS and CDR2 FQNEAQ. The CDR3, as DNA: TGTGCCAGCAGCTTAAGGGGAGAACGGAGCACAGATACGCAGTATTTT. Amino acid sequence: CASSLRGERSTDTQYF.

This clonotype was counted only a few times. The rearrangement uses TRBV20-1 and TRBJ2-3; maybe TRBD2 (6 bases). Germline CDR1 DFQATT, CDR2 SNEGSKA (reference sequence). The CDR3 runs to 15 residues. Trimming shortened V by 5 bases and J by 1 base, and 16 bases separated the two germline ends. The CDR3 reads CSAPWAGIRTDTQYF. DNA for the CDR3: TGCAGTGCTCCCTGGGCGGGGATCCGCACAGATACGCAGTATTTT.

This clonotype was observed a few times. This chain joins TRBV9 and TRBJ2-1, with 7 bases lining up with TRBD1. This CDR3 region has 15 residues. V shed 2 bases, J shed 4 bases, and the junction held 6 bases outside the gene matches. Germline V gene lookup returns CDR1 SGDLS and CDR2 YYNGEE. The CDR3, as DNA: TGTGCCAGCAGCGTCTCACAGGGGCGATACAATGAGCAGTTCTTC. Its translation is CASSVSQGRYNEQFF.

The rearrangement joins TRBV19 to TRBJ2-6; 9 bases map to TRBD1. Trimming cost V 6 bases and J 0 bases; bases outside gene matches: 3. This CDR3 comprises 16 residues. The germline V gene encodes CDR1 LNHDA and CDR2 SQIVND (reference sequence). The CDR3 sequence is CASSDRGYSGANVLTF. For the CDR3, the DNA is TGTGCCAGTAGCGACAGGGGGTACTCTGGGGCCAACGTCCTGACTTTC.

This clonotype was seen a few times. In DNA, the CDR3 is TGCGCCAGCAGCCGATCTGTAAACTCTGGAAACACCATATATTTT. Protein: CASSRSVNSGNTIYF. This rearrangement joins TRBV4-3 to TRBJ1-3; the D is unclear. The germline V gene encodes CDR1 LGHNA and CDR2 YSLEER. The CDR3 spans 15 residues. V was trimmed by 4 bases and J by 0 bases, leaving 10 bases between them.

This chain connects TRBV3-1 to TRBJ1-4; D uncertain. The CDR3 spans 15 residues. V dropped 1 base and J dropped 5 bases, with 11 bases sitting between them. Germline CDR1 and CDR2: LGHDT and YNNKEL (reference sequence). This CDR3 reads CASSQAARLNEKLFF. CDR3 in DNA: TGTGCCAGCAGCCAAGCCGCCCGGCTGAATGAAAAACTGTTTTTT.

The DNA for the CDR3 is TGCGCCAGCAGCCAAGATCGGCTAGCGGGGATTCACAATGAGCAGTTCTTC. Translating it yields CASSQDRLAGIHNEQFF. This chain uses TRBV4-3 with TRBJ2-1; TRBD2 matches at 9 bases. Germline CDR1 is LGHNA and CDR2 is YSLEER. Trimming cost V 0 bases and J 5 bases; bases outside gene matches: 8. The CDR3 consists of 17 residues.

Remarks on this clonotype: The junction and the germline gene differ at one end; a read error may be behind it. The rearrangement links TRBV20-1 to TRBJ1-1; TRBD1 agrees at 9 bases. CDR3 length: 14 amino acids. Germline assignment: CDR1 DFQATT and CDR2 SNEGSKA (reference sequence). The CDR3 DNA reads as TGCAGTGCTAGAGCCGGGACAGGGCACACTGAAGCTCTCTTT. Amino acids: CSARAGTGHTEALF.

This sequence joins TRBV5-1 and TRBJ2-3, with 8 bases aligning to TRBD2. The CDR3 loop spans 15 amino acids. Germline CDR1 and CDR2: SGHRS and YFSETQ. Germline trimming cut 0 bases from V and 8 bases from J; bases unmatched to any gene: 8. CDR3 sequence reads: CASSLVRGGDGTQYF. The CDR3 nucleotides are TGCGCCAGCAGCTTGGTACGGGGGGGCGACGGTACGCAGTATTTT. Complete variable domain (other parts from reference TRBV5-1 and TRBJ2-3): KAGVTQTPRYLIKTRGQQVTLSCSPISGHRSVSWYQQTPGQGLQFLFEYFSETQRNKGNFPGRFSGRQFSNSRSEMNVSTLELGDSALYLCASSLVRGGDGTQYFGPGTRLTVL.

This clonotype was seen at least ten times. Here the CDR3 DNA reads TGCGCCAGCAGCCAAGACGGATTCCGGACTAGCGGGGGGTTCAGCTCCTACGAGCAGTACTTC. Its protein is CASSQDGFRTSGGFSSYEQYF. J is TRBJ2-7 and V is TRBV4-1, with TRBD2 matching 14 bases. The CDR3 sequence is 21 residues long. The V gene end was trimmed by 0 bases and the J gene end by 0 bases; junction bases not matched to a gene: 13. Germline CDR1 and CDR2: MGHRA and YSYEKL.

This clonotype came up a few times. The chain employs TRBV5-1 and TRBJ2-7; no reliable D call. The CDR3 runs to 15 residues. Trimming left V 0 bases short and J 8 bases short, with 18 bases between. The germline CDR1 and CDR2 sequences are SGHRS and YFSETQ. The CDR3 DNA reads as TGCGCCAGCAGCTTGGAGCCGGGCCAGGCTGGGCAGCAGTACTTC. Its protein product is CASSLEPGQAGQQYF.

This clonotype was counted a few times. V usage is TRBV6-1 and J usage is TRBJ2-5; 12 bases match TRBD2. Germline V gene data show CDR1 as MNHNS and CDR2 as SASEGT. The CDR3 totals 16 residues. V was pared by 6 bases and J by 3 bases, with 8 bases of the junction left unmatched. The CDR3 sequence: CASRARLAGVEETQYF. CDR3 DNA sequence: TGTGCCAGCAGAGCGAGACTAGCGGGGGTTGAAGAGACCCAGTACTTC.

This sequence joins TRBV15 and TRBJ2-5, with D possibly TRBD2 on 5 matching bases. The CDR3 has 14 residues. Germline CDR1 LNHNV, CDR2 YYDKDF (reference sequence). Trimming removed 5 bases from V and 3 bases from J, with 13 bases in between. CDR3 DNA sequence: TGTGCCACCAGCCGAGGGCACGGTGAAGAGACCCAGTACTTC. Translating it yields CATSRGHGEETQYF.